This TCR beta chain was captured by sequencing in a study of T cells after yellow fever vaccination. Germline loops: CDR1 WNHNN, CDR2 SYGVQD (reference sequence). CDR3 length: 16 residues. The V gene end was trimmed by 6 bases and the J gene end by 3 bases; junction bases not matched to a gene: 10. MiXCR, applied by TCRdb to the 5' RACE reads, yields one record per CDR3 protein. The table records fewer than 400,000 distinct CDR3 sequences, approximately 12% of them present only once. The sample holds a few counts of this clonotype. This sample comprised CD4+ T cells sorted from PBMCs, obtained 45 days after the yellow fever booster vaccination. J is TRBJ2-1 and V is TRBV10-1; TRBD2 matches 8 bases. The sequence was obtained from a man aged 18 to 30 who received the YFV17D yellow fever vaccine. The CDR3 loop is CASSARSGGHYNEQFF. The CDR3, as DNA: TGCGCCAGCAGCGCTCGAAGCGGGGGACACTACAATGAGCAGTTCTTC.